Following are 7 T cell receptor beta chains from one sample sequenced in a study of regulatory T cells in long-lasting Graves disease. Arm-PCR of CDR3 regions and iRepertoire HTBI primers were used to build TCR beta libraries. TCRdb used MiXCR to reprocess the multiplex PCR reads, holding one entry per CDR3 protein. Among roughly 400,000 distinct CDR3 sequences listed, roughly 15% were seen once. The time point is: newly diagnosed GD, antithyroid drugs for less than 3 months. RNA isolated from PBMCs was used to make the TCR library. In addition, the sample was reused for a study of T cells in Graves' hyperthyroidism and ophthalmopathy.

Sequences were derived from peripheral blood mononuclear cells (PBMCs), sampled at new diagnosis, from a patient treated with antithyroid drugs. These receptors originate from a woman in her thirties or forties with Graves disease.

Ten or more counts support this clonotype. The chain carries TRBV28 and TRBJ2-7; TRBD1 aligns across 7 bases. Per the germline V gene, CDR1 is MDHEN and CDR2 is SYDVKM. The CDR3 contains 14 residues. Losses at the gene ends were 4 bases for V and 3 bases for J; bases not matched to a gene: 6. This CDR3 is CASSYPDRDYEQYF. CDR3 nucleotide sequence: TGTGCCAGCAGTTACCCCGACAGGGACTACGAGCAGTACTTC.

Notes on this clonotype: Since a much larger clone is just one base distant, this may be a read error. The rearrangement joins TRBV30 to TRBJ2-7; D is ambiguous. The CDR3 has 14 residues. Germline loops: CDR1 GTSNPN, CDR2 SVGIG (reference sequence). In DNA form, the CDR3 reads TGTGCCTGGAGTCCTCCCCCCCTCCCCTACGAGCAGCACTTC. This encodes CAWSPPPLPYEQHF.

This clonotype came up many times. This chain joins TRBV2 and TRBJ2-6, with 9 bases that match TRBD1. The germline V gene encodes CDR1 SNHLY and CDR2 FYNNEI. Trimming removed 8 bases from V and 2 bases from J; junction bases left unmatched: 7. The CDR3 covers 16 residues. In nucleotides, the CDR3 is TGTGCCAGCTTCCGGGACAGGGCTACTGGGGCCAACGTCCTGACTTTC. It yields the protein CASFRDRATGANVLTF.

The V and J genes are TRBV28 and TRBJ2-2, with D possibly TRBD2 on 6 matching bases. Germline V CDR1 and CDR2: MDHEN, SYDVKM. V lost 5 bases and J 4 bases, leaving 23 bases between the germline ends. The CDR3 is 18 amino acids. For the CDR3, the DNA is TGTGCCAGCAGTCCACCGGGCCTCGGTCGAGCGGGCACCGGGGAGCTGTTTTTT. It specifies CASSPPGLGRAGTGELFF.

For this clonotype: One base away lies a much larger clone, so this may be a sequencing read error. This chain joins TRBV30 and TRBJ1-2; D is undetermined. Germline CDR1 and CDR2: GTSNPN and SVGIG (reference sequence). This CDR3 region has 14 residues. As DNA, the CDR3 is TGTGCCTGGAGTGTTAAGGCGGGAGAAGGTGGCTACATCTTC. This codes for CAWSVKAGEGGYIF.

The chain carries TRBV6-2 or TRBV6-3 and TRBJ2-7; D not certain. Germline loops: CDR1 MNHEY, CDR2 SVGEGT. The CDR3 covers 11 residues. The V gene lost 5 bases and the J gene lost 2 bases, with 4 bases spanning the gap. The CDR3 bases are TGTGCCAGCAGTGGGACCTACGAGCAGTACGTC. This translates into CASSGTYEQYV.

This clonotype was found many times. The V and J genes are TRBV28 and TRBJ2-5; D is uncertain. Trimming left V 6 bases short and J 2 bases short, with 16 bases between. Per germline, CDR1 MDHEN and CDR2 SYDVKM. This CDR3 has 15 amino acids. CDR3 nucleotides: TGTGCCAGCAGGCCTTGGGCTGACGGTCAAGAGACCCAGTACTTC. This encodes CASRPWADGQETQYF.